The 32 T cell receptor beta chains below come from one sample, sequenced in a study of blood T cell repertoires in COVID-19. Some clones are missing from TCRdb's copy, which holds only in-frame ones; the method was immunoSEQ multiplex PCR. The sample includes about 150,000 clones, 80% to 90% of them seen just once. Sample: peripheral blood. These receptors all come from a human donor with acute or convalescent COVID-19. The donor label of this sample is uncertain.

V usage is TRBV7-9 and J usage is TRBJ2-5; 7 nucleotides align to TRBD1. In germline, CDR1 is SEHNR, CDR2 FQNEAQ (reference sequence). V was clipped by 8 bases and J by 3 bases; unmatched bases: 3. The CDR3 consists of 12 residues. The CDR3 DNA is TGTGCCAGCGTAACAGGGGAAGAGACCCAGTACTTC. Protein sequence: CASVTGEETQYF.

This chain links TRBV6-1 with TRBJ2-7; D is ambiguous. Trimming pared 3 bases from V and 6 bases from J, leaving 9 bases between. This CDR3 region has 12 residues. Germline-derived CDR1 and CDR2 are MNHNS and SASEGT. CDR3 in DNA: TGTGCCAGCAGTGATAGTGGTATCGAGCAGTACTTC. Translating gives CASSDSGIEQYF.

This chain uses TRBV7-3 with TRBJ1-2, with D maybe TRBD1 (6 bases). The V gene's germline CDR1 is SGHTA and CDR2 FQGTGA. The V and J ends lost 5 bases and 2 bases respectively, with 9 bases between them. The CDR3 runs to 13 residues. The CDR3 DNA is TGTGCCAGCAGCAAACAGGGAAACTATGGCTACACCTTC. Its protein is CASSKQGNYGYTF.

The gene calls are TRBV11-1 and TRBJ2-3; 7 bases are shared with TRBD2. The CDR3 is 14 residues long. The junction had 5 bases not matched to a gene; V was cut back by 8 bases and J by 0 bases. The V gene's germline CDR1 is SGHAT and CDR2 FQDESV (reference sequence). CDR3 bases: TGTGCCAGCCAAGGGACTATGAGCACAGATACGCAGTATTTT. Translation: CASQGTMSTDTQYF.

The rearrangement links TRBV6-2 or TRBV6-3 to TRBJ2-3; 8 bases are a match to TRBD2. Germline V gene lookup returns CDR1 MNHEY and CDR2 SVGEGT. The CDR3 contains 14 residues. The junction had 3 bases not matched to a gene; V was cut back by 4 bases and J by 3 bases. The CDR3 DNA follows: TGTGCCAGCAGTTCCGGACTAGCAACAGATACGCAGTATTTT. Translating it yields CASSSGLATDTQYF.

The rearrangement joins TRBV19 to TRBJ1-5; a possible D gene is TRBD1 (5 bases). With 5 bases removed from V and 4 bases from J, the gap between germline ends came to 15 bases. Germline values: CDR1 LNHDA, CDR2 SQIVND (reference sequence). The CDR3 loop spans 15 amino acids. CDR3 loop: CASSPLGGRNQPQHF. The CDR3 bases are TGTGCCAGTAGTCCCCTGGGGGGGAGGAATCAGCCCCAGCATTTT.

CDR3 bases: TGTGCCAGCAGTGATCCCTACAGTTACAATCAGCCCCAGCATTTT. Translating it yields CASSDPYSYNQPQHF. The chain couples TRBV2 to TRBJ1-5, with D hard to call. Germline lookup yields CDR1 SNHLY and CDR2 FYNNEI. The CDR3 is 15 residues long. Between the trimmed V and J ends, which lost 3 bases and 3 bases, there was a span of 12 bases.

This sequence joins TRBV5-1 and TRBJ2-7; weak D call: TRBD1 (5 bases). This CDR3 is 12 amino acids long. The V gene lost 4 bases and the J gene lost 4 bases, with 9 bases spanning the gap. CDR1 and CDR2 (germline): SGHRS, YFSETQ. CDR3 residues: CASSTGYYEQYF. CDR3 in DNA: TGCGCCAGCAGCACAGGATATTACGAGCAGTACTTC.

The chain is built from TRBV6-4 and TRBJ1-2, with D possibly matching TRBD1 (6 bases). The CDR3 length is 14 residues. V lost 4 bases and J 2 bases, leaving 11 bases between the germline ends. Germline V gene data show CDR1 as MRHNA and CDR2 as SNTAGT. CDR3 DNA sequence: TGTGCCAGCAGTGCCGATCAGGGGAACTATGGCTACACCTTC. It yields the protein CASSADQGNYGYTF.

The genes are TRBV5-4 and TRBJ2-3; 8 bases fit TRBD2. With 1 base clipped from V and 4 bases from J, the junction kept 5 bases outside the gene matches. This CDR3 is 15 amino acids long. Looked up from germline, CDR1 is SGHNT and CDR2 is YYREEE (reference sequence). This CDR3 is CASSLSSGLADTQYF. DNA of the CDR3: TGTGCCAGCAGCTTGTCTAGCGGGTTGGCAGATACGCAGTATTTT.

This chain uses TRBV6-5 with TRBJ1-3; tentative D call: TRBD1 (5 bases). This CDR3 is built from 14 residues. The V end was cut by 4 bases, the J end by 0 bases, with 7 bases between. CDR1 is MNHEY, CDR2 SVGAGI, per germline. The CDR3 sequence: CASSLDNSGNTIYF. CDR3 DNA sequence: TGTGCCAGCAGTTTGGACAACTCTGGAAACACCATATATTTT.

The chain is built from TRBV3-1 (or the pseudogene TRBV3-2) and TRBJ1-4; D is uncertain. V dropped 4 bases and J dropped 7 bases, with 16 bases sitting between them. The CDR3 contains 15 residues. CDR1 is LGHDT and CDR2 is YNNKEL in the germline V gene (reference sequence). The CDR3 here is CASSPPGLGSEKLFF. In DNA, the CDR3 is TGTGCCAGCAGCCCCCCGGGGTTGGGTAGTGAAAAACTGTTTTTT.

The chain employs TRBV4-1 and TRBJ1-1; 9 positions match TRBD1. The CDR3 runs 15 residues. Germline-derived CDR1 and CDR2 are MGHRA and YSYEKL. V shed 3 bases, J shed 11 bases, and the junction held 13 bases outside the gene matches. In DNA form, the CDR3 reads TGCGCCAGCAGCCAGGACCTTGCACGGGACAGGGTGGCTTTCTTT. It is translated as CASSQDLARDRVAFF.

As for this clone: In the same sample, other DNA sequences code for this CDR3. The V gene is TRBV27, the J gene TRBJ1-2; 7 positions agree with TRBD1. CDR3 length: 13 residues. Trimming removed 2 bases from V and 5 bases from J; junction bases left unmatched: 2. Germline-derived CDR1 and CDR2 are MNHEY and SMNVEV (reference sequence). The CDR3 is CASSLQGDYGYTF. As DNA, the CDR3 is TGTGCCAGCAGTTTACAGGGGGATTATGGCTACACCTTC.

The rearrangement links TRBV12-5 to TRBJ1-6, with 7 bases fitting TRBD1. This CDR3 spans 16 amino acids. The junction had 11 bases not matched to a gene; V was cut back by 2 bases and J by 10 bases. The germline gives CDR1 LGHNT, CDR2 FRNRAP. CDR3 DNA: TGTGCTAGTGGTTTGAGCCCCGACAGGGTGGGCTCACCCCTCCACTTT. Translation gives CASGLSPDRVGSPLHF. Combining the CDR3 with reference TRBV12-5 and TRBJ1-6 gives the whole variable domain DARVTQTPRHKVTEMGQEVTMRCQPILGHNTVFWYRQTMMQGLELLAYFRNRAPLDDSGMPKDRFSAEMPDATLATLKIQPSEPRDSAVYFCASGLSPDRVGSPLHFGNGTRLTVT.

The gene calls are TRBV7-6 and TRBJ1-5, with TRBD1 matching 8 bases. Germline V gives CDR1 SGHVS, CDR2 FNYEAQ. V trimming: 2 bases; J trimming: 5 bases; junction bases outside the gene matches: 14. This CDR3 spans 18 amino acids. The CDR3 spells CASSLSRGTGLVHQPQHF. The DNA for the CDR3 is TGTGCCAGCAGCTTATCTCGGGGGACAGGTCTTGTTCATCAGCCCCAGCATTTT. The full variable domain, rest sourced from reference TRBV7-6 and TRBJ1-5, is GAGVSQSPRYKVTKRGQDVALRCDPISGHVSLYWYRQALGQGPEFLTYFNYEAQQDKSGLPNDRFSAERPEGSISTLTIQRTEQRDSAMYRCASSLSRGTGLVHQPQHFGDGTRLSIL.

V gene TRBV3-1 (or the pseudogene TRBV3-2) combines with J gene TRBJ1-4; D may be TRBD1 (5 bases). This CDR3 is built from 15 residues. With 1 base removed from V and 8 bases from J, the gap between germline ends came to 14 bases. Germline V gene sequence: CDR1 LGHDT, CDR2 YNNKEL (reference sequence). The DNA of the CDR3 is TGTGCCAGCAGCCAAGGCGGGGACTATGAGGAAAAACTGTTTTTT. Its translation is CASSQGGDYEEKLFF.

The rearrangement joins TRBV5-1 to TRBJ1-1; no reliable D call. Per germline, CDR1 SGHRS and CDR2 YFSETQ. The ends were cut back, 4 bases at V and 3 bases at J, with 13 bases in the middle. The CDR3 is made up of 14 amino acids. Here the CDR3 reads CASSTNPPDTEAFF. The CDR3 DNA follows: TGCGCCAGCAGCACTAACCCTCCCGACACTGAAGCTTTCTTT.

The genes are TRBV5-1 and TRBJ2-5; 14 bases align to TRBD2. The V segment lost 5 bases and the J segment 5 bases; nucleotides outside the gene matches: 5. Looked up from germline, CDR1 is SGHRS and CDR2 is YFSETQ. The CDR3 has 15 amino acids. Written as DNA, the CDR3 is TGCGCCAGCAGGCGACTAGCGGGAGGGACGGAGACCCAGTACTTC. Encoded protein: CASRRLAGGTETQYF.

The rearrangement links TRBV19 to TRBJ1-2; the D gene is possibly TRBD1 (5 bases). This CDR3 comprises 16 residues. Germline V gene lookup returns CDR1 LNHDA and CDR2 SQIVND (reference sequence). Deletions cut 4 bases from V and 4 bases from J, with 19 bases between. CDR3 amino acids: CASSNPGGGRGYGYTF. The DNA for the CDR3 is TGTGCCAGTAGTAACCCCGGGGGGGGTCGTGGCTATGGCTACACCTTC.

As DNA, the CDR3 is TGTGCCAGCAGCGTAGGGCTCCATAATGAAAAACTGTTTTTT. This sequence encodes CASSVGLHNEKLFF. The chain recombines TRBV9 with TRBJ1-4; D remains unclear. This CDR3 is 14 amino acids long. Trimming removed 0 bases at V and 4 bases at J, with 7 bases between. Germline V lookup: CDR1 SGDLS, CDR2 YYNGEE.

A few counts support this clone. The rearrangement uses TRBV7-9 and TRBJ1-2; D perhaps matches TRBD1 (6 bases). Germline-derived CDR1 and CDR2 are SEHNR and FQNEAQ (reference sequence). There are 14 residues in the CDR3. V lost 2 bases to trimming and J lost 3 bases, with 10 bases between them. CDR3 nucleotides: TGTGCCAGCAGCTTATCCAGGGGAGACTATGGCTACACCTTC. Translating it yields CASSLSRGDYGYTF.

The chain links TRBV6-5 to TRBJ1-2, with 8 bases identical to TRBD1. CDR3 length equals 14 residues. Germline values: CDR1 MNHEY, CDR2 SVGAGI. Trimming took 6 bases from V and 8 from J; bases not matched to a gene: 11. The CDR3 DNA follows: TGTGCCAGCAGAATCATGGGACAGGCAAACGGCTACACCTTC. It encodes CASRIMGQANGYTF.

The chain uses TRBV19 and TRBJ2-1; 14 positions match TRBD2. After removal of 3 bases from V and 0 bases from J, the junction contained 7 bases not matched to a gene. The germline V gene encodes CDR1 LNHDA and CDR2 SQIVND (reference sequence). The CDR3 contains 19 residues. Here the CDR3 reads CASSIRLAGGQNSYNEQFF. The CDR3 bases are TGTGCCAGTAGTATCAGACTAGCGGGAGGGCAAAACTCCTACAATGAGCAGTTCTTC.

The gene calls are TRBV29-1 and TRBJ2-7; D is ambiguous. Trimming took off 6 bases at V and 2 bases at J, with 17 bases between the two ends. The CDR3 is 14 residues long. CDR1 is SQVTM, CDR2 ANQGSEA, per germline. The CDR3 spells CSVGALPGAYEQYF. The CDR3 nucleotides read TGCAGCGTAGGAGCCCTCCCTGGAGCCTACGAGCAGTACTTC.

The chain joins TRBV19 to TRBJ2-7, with 8 bases aligning to TRBD1. V shed 3 bases, J shed 7 bases, and the junction held 5 bases outside the gene matches. CDR3 length: 13 residues. Germline CDR1 is LNHDA and CDR2 is SQIVND (reference sequence). CDR3: CASSIDRGEEQYF. CDR3 nucleotide sequence: TGTGCCAGTAGTATTGACAGGGGTGAAGAGCAGTACTTC.

V and J are TRBV7-3 and TRBJ2-5; 12 nucleotides match TRBD2. The CDR3 contains 17 residues. The V gene end was trimmed by 5 bases and the J gene end by 5 bases; junction bases not matched to a gene: 12. Per germline, CDR1 SGHTA and CDR2 FQGTGA. Here the CDR3 reads CASSPTLAGGLKETQYF. CDR3 DNA: TGTGCCAGCAGCCCGACTCTAGCGGGGGGGCTTAAGGAGACCCAGTACTTC. Full variable domain (outside the CDR3, taken from reference TRBV7-3 and TRBJ2-5): GAGVSQTPSNKVTEKGKYVELRCDPISGHTALYWYRQSLGQGPEFLIYFQGTGAADDSGLPNDRFFAVRPEGSVSTLKIQRTERGDSAVYLCASSPTLAGGLKETQYFGPGTRLLVL.

This clone was seen a handful of times. The chain combines TRBV3-1 (or the pseudogene TRBV3-2) with TRBJ1-2; TRBD1 aligns across 7 bases. With 4 bases clipped from V and 8 bases from J, the junction kept 13 bases outside the gene matches. Germline V gene data show CDR1 as LGHDT and CDR2 as YNNKEL (reference sequence). This CDR3 contains 15 residues. CDR3 DNA: TGTGCCAGCAGCCTAGAGGACAGGTTGGGAAAGGGCTACACCTTC. Its translation: CASSLEDRLGKGYTF.

The chain is built from TRBV5-1 and TRBJ2-2; D is perhaps TRBD1 (6 bases). Trimming took off 0 bases at V and 3 bases at J, with 9 bases between the two ends. CDR1 is SGHRS, CDR2 YFSETQ, per germline. The CDR3 is 15 amino acids. The CDR3 region is CASSLGAGDTGELFF. CDR3 DNA: TGCGCCAGCAGCTTGGGCGCAGGGGACACCGGGGAGCTGTTTTTT.

The chain couples TRBV6-5 to TRBJ2-7; maybe TRBD2 (5 bases). The CDR3 has 13 residues. Per germline, CDR1 MNHEY and CDR2 SVGAGI. V lost 0 bases and J 7 bases, leaving 10 bases between the germline ends. CDR3 sequence (DNA): TGTGCCAGCAGTTACTCGAGGGTTGGGGAGCAGTACGTC. This codes for CASSYSRVGEQYV.

The V call is TRBV12-5, the J call TRBJ2-7; D ambiguous. Looked up from germline, CDR1 is LGHNT and CDR2 is FRNRAP. This CDR3 region has 13 residues. V shed 3 bases and J shed 8 bases, with 14 bases lying between them. The CDR3 region has the DNA TGTGCTAGTGGTTTCCCGGGTTCGAGTAAGCAGTACTTC. The encoded protein is CASGFPGSSKQYF.

J is TRBJ1-1 and V is TRBV7-9; 8 bases map to TRBD1. This CDR3 has 15 amino acids. Germline lookup yields CDR1 SEHNR and CDR2 FQNEAQ (reference sequence). After removal of 1 base from V and 6 bases from J, the junction contained 7 bases not matched to a gene. DNA for the CDR3: TGTGCCAGCAGCTTAGAACAGGGGGTTCCCTCTGAAGCTTTCTTT. Translated: CASSLEQGVPSEAFF.